The clone carrying this T cell receptor beta chain was seen just once. The data were taken from a study of blood T cell repertoires in COVID-19. For the study at large: Acute-phase and convalescent COVID-19 samples originated in the United States, Italy and Spain. From T cells, B-cell-depleted T cells, or PBMCs came the material, which was cDNA or gDNA.

V lost 10 bases, J lost 7 bases, and 18 bases stayed unmatched. The germline gives CDR1 MNHNY, CDR2 SVGAGI (reference sequence). This CDR3 is 15 amino acids long. Per the original methods: Researchers report that nucleated cell counts were estimated from reference gene primer amplification. Repertoires were generated with immunoSEQ multiplex PCR, while TCRdb's copy carries only in-frame clones and drops some. The D gene and trimming were derived from the DNA, and the V and J assignments and clone size from that table. Counted here are 100,000 to 130,000 clones, 80% to 95% occurring once; the ten biggest clones make up around 1.3%.

The source of this sequence is a woman aged 25-40 years with acute or convalescent COVID-19. The chain carries TRBV6-6 and TRBJ2-7; 8 positions match TRBD1. Sample: peripheral blood. The CDR3 DNA follows: TGTGCCATGGACCTGAGGGACAGGAGCTGTACGGAGCAGTACTTC. It codes for CAMDLRDRSCTEQYF.